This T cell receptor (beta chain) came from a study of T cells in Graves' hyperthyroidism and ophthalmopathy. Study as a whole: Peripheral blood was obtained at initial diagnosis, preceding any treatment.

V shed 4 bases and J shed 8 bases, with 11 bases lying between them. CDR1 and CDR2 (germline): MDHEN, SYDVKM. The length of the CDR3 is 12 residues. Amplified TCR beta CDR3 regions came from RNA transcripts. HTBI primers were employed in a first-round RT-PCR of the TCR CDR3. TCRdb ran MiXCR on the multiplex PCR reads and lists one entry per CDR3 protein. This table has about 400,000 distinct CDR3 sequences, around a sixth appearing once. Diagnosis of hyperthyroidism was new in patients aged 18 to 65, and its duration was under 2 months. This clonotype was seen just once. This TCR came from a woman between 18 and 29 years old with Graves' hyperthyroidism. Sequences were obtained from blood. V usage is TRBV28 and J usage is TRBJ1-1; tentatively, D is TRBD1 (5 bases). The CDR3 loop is CASSSVGDEAFF. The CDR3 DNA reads TGTGCCAGCAGTTCCGTAGGGGACGAAGCTTTCTTT.